The sequence of this T cell receptor (beta chain) was determined in a study of T cells after posttransplantation cyclophosphamide. Regarding the study as a whole: Blood and skin or GI T cell repertoires showed limited TRB overlap.

Method: immunoSEQ multiplex PCR; TCRdb's copy keeps in-frame clones and lacks some. The data hold about 3,300 clones, with around 82% observed a single time. On this clone itself: As yet, its antigen is unknown.

The CDR3 loop spans 15 amino acids. Source material: memory CD8+ T cells sorted from blood. The chain is built from TRBV21-1 and TRBJ2-7; the D segment call TRBD1 is taken from the table without a DNA check. TRBV21-1 is designated a pseudogene. The receptor was isolated from a woman aged 55 to 70 in good health, CMV-negative, and a related stem cell transplant donor. The DNA of the CDR3 is TGTGCCAGCAGCATGACAGGTTTTAGGTGCTACGAGCAGTACTTC. Its translation is CASSMTGFRCYEQYF.